This T cell receptor (beta chain) was sequenced during a study of blood T cell repertoires in COVID-19. Profiling relied on immunoSEQ multiplex PCR, and the TCRdb table lists in-frame clones only, not all of them. The sample has a few hundred thousand clones; 80% to 90% are singletons. Germline CDR1 and CDR2: SGHTA and FQGNSA. Trimming at V came to 0 bases and at J to 2 bases, leaving 0 bases not matched to a gene. This CDR3 spans 16 amino acids. The source material was peripheral blood. The chain combines TRBV7-2 with TRBJ2-7; 14 nucleotides match TRBD2. This TCR was sampled from a woman older than 75 with active or convalescent COVID-19. This CDR3 reads CASSLATSGGAYEQYF. DNA of the CDR3: TGTGCCAGCAGCTTAGCGACTAGCGGGGGGGCCTACGAGCAGTACTTC.